The 27 T cell receptor beta chains listed next were all sequenced from one sample in a study of blood T cell repertoires in COVID-19. TCRdb's copy holds only in-frame clones and misses some; the assay was immunoSEQ multiplex PCR. The table includes fewer than 85,000 clones, 88% detected once. What was sequenced was peripheral blood. The receptors originated from a human donor in a cohort sampled during active COVID-19.

This rearrangement joins TRBV5-1 to TRBJ2-5, with 9 bases identical to TRBD2. The germline CDR1 and CDR2 sequences are SGHRS and YFSETQ. V trimming: 1 base; J trimming: 5 bases; junction bases outside the gene matches: 6. This CDR3 is built from 15 residues. The CDR3 reads CASSLMRGGLETQYF. The CDR3 DNA sequence: TGCGCCAGCAGCTTGATGCGGGGGGGGCTGGAGACCCAGTACTTC.

This chain uses TRBV29-1 with TRBJ2-1, with TRBD2 matching 10 bases. The CDR3 runs to 16 residues. Germline V gene lookup returns CDR1 SQVTM and CDR2 ANQGSEA. The ends lost 6 bases at V and 8 bases at J; junction bases unmatched: 16. The CDR3 sequence is CSVQVGVAGGGDEQFF. In DNA form, the CDR3 reads TGCAGCGTGCAGGTTGGAGTAGCGGGGGGCGGCGATGAGCAGTTCTTC.

This clone was found a few times. The V call is TRBV6-5, the J call TRBJ2-5; 8 bases are shared with TRBD1. Losses at the gene ends were 7 bases for V and 5 bases for J; bases not matched to a gene: 6. CDR1 is MNHEY, CDR2 SVGAGI, per germline. The CDR3 is 13 amino acids. CDR3 nucleotide sequence: TGTGCCAGCACTTGGACAGGGAGGGAGACCCAGTACTTC. As protein: CASTWTGRETQYF.

This clone was observed a single time. This chain links TRBV25-1 with TRBJ1-2; 8 bases match TRBD1. CDR3 length equals 13 residues. The germline V gene has CDR1 MGHDK and CDR2 SYGVNS. Germline trimming cut 5 bases from V and 4 bases from J; bases unmatched to any gene: 3. CDR3 region: CASSLGTGYGYTF. The CDR3 nucleotides are TGTGCCAGCAGTCTTGGGACAGGCTATGGCTACACCTTC.

This chain's CDR3 is CASSQDSYEQYF. The CDR3 DNA is TGTGCCAGCAGCCAGGACAGCTACGAGCAGTACTTC. This chain links TRBV5-4 with TRBJ2-7; a weak D match, TRBD1 (6 bases). CDR3 size: 12 residues. Germline CDR1 is SGHNT and CDR2 is YYREEE (reference sequence). V shed 4 bases and J shed 3 bases, with 8 bases lying between them.

The V call is TRBV6-5, the J call TRBJ2-5; 7 nucleotides align to TRBD1. V gave up 7 bases and J gave up 5 bases; unmatched junction bases: 10. Germline CDR1 and CDR2: MNHEY and SVGAGI. CDR3 length: 14 residues. The CDR3, as DNA: TGTGCCAGCACCGAAAGGGGGCGCGGGGAGACCCAGTACTTC. Its translation is CASTERGRGETQYF.

This clone was seen a single time. The CDR3 DNA reads TGTGCCAGCAGTGAGGGGCAGGGGAACACCGGGGAGCTGTTTTTT. It encodes CASSEGQGNTGELFF. The gene calls are TRBV6-4 and TRBJ2-2; possible D gene TRBD1, 5 bases. V was pared by 3 bases and J by 1 base, with 9 bases between. The length of the CDR3 is 15 residues. Germline CDR1 MRHNA, CDR2 SNTAGT.

The chain employs TRBV7-2 and TRBJ2-1; perhaps TRBD2 as D (6 bases). Deletions cut 5 bases from V and 2 bases from J, with 16 bases between. The CDR3 length is 16 residues. In germline, CDR1 is SGHTA, CDR2 FQGNSA. CDR3 protein: CASSPAPSATYNEQFF. CDR3 nucleotides: TGTGCCAGCAGCCCCGCTCCTAGCGCAACCTACAATGAGCAGTTCTTC.

The V call is TRBV14, the J call TRBJ1-1; D may be TRBD1 (5 bases). V lost 0 bases and J lost 1, with 9 bases in between. The CDR3 is 15 amino acids. In germline, CDR1 is SGHDN, CDR2 FVKESK. The CDR3 is CASSQDLRANTEAFF. In DNA, the CDR3 is TGTGCCAGCAGCCAAGATCTCAGGGCGAACACTGAAGCTTTCTTT.

J is TRBJ1-1 and V is TRBV10-2; D is possibly TRBD1 (5 bases). The CDR3 length is 13 residues. Germline lookup yields CDR1 WSHSY and CDR2 SAAADI. Trimming took off 4 bases at V and 2 bases at J, with 8 bases between the two ends. The CDR3 here is CASSVRGNTEAFF. Written as DNA, the CDR3 is TGCGCCAGCAGTGTTAGGGGTAACACTGAAGCTTTCTTT.

This clone showed up just once. The chain carries TRBV6-5 and TRBJ1-6; D gene ambiguous. The CDR3 totals 14 residues. V lost 4 bases, J lost 3 bases, and 7 bases lay in between. CDR1 MNHEY and CDR2 SVGAGI come from the germline V gene. This CDR3 is CASSSQNYNSPLHF. Here the CDR3 DNA reads TGTGCCAGCAGTTCGCAGAACTATAATTCACCCCTCCACTTT.

The rearrangement uses TRBV7-6 and TRBJ2-7, with 7 bases identical to TRBD1. J gave up 2 bases and V 4 bases, and 5 bases lay outside the gene matches. CDR3 length: 14 residues. Germline V gene sequence: CDR1 SGHVS, CDR2 FNYEAQ. In DNA, the CDR3 is TGTGCCAGCAGCTCCGGGACAGCTCCCTACGAGCAGTACTTC. It encodes CASSSGTAPYEQYF. The full variable domain, completed using reference TRBV7-6 and TRBJ2-7, is GAGVSQSPRYKVTKRGQDVALRCDPISGHVSLYWYRQALGQGPEFLTYFNYEAQQDKSGLPNDRFSAERPEGSISTLTIQRTEQRDSAMYRCASSSGTAPYEQYFGPGTRLTVT.

This rearrangement joins TRBV10-3 to TRBJ1-4, with 8 bases identical to TRBD1. The V gene end was trimmed by 8 bases and the J gene end by 4 bases; junction bases not matched to a gene: 6. The CDR3 spans 14 residues. Germline CDR1 is ENHRY and CDR2 is SYGVKD. The CDR3 protein is CAIGRGRGNEKLFF. CDR3 coding DNA: TGTGCCATCGGCAGGGGGCGCGGTAATGAAAAACTGTTTTTT.

The genes are TRBV19 and TRBJ1-6; 7 positions agree with TRBD1. The CDR3 extends over 14 amino acids. The trim removed 4 bases at V and 6 bases at J, leaving 3 bases unmatched. Germline lookup yields CDR1 LNHDA and CDR2 SQIVND (reference sequence). For the CDR3, the DNA is TGTGCCAGTAGTACCCAGGGGGGTAATTCACCCCTCCACTTT. It specifies CASSTQGGNSPLHF.

The count of this clone is one. The chain uses TRBV4-1 and TRBJ2-3; perhaps TRBD1 as D (5 bases). The CDR3 runs 17 residues. Trimming stripped 0 bases from V and 0 bases from J, with 13 bases between. Germline V gene lookup returns CDR1 MGHRA and CDR2 YSYEKL. The CDR3 is CASSQEALDISTDTQYF. In DNA form, the CDR3 reads TGCGCCAGCAGCCAAGAGGCATTGGACATTAGCACAGATACGCAGTATTTT.

This sequence joins TRBV6-6 and TRBJ2-2; 11 bases agree with TRBD1. The V segment lost 5 bases and the J segment 4 bases; nucleotides outside the gene matches: 6. This CDR3 is 16 amino acids long. Germline V gene sequence: CDR1 MNHNY, CDR2 SVGAGI (reference sequence). The CDR3 DNA is TGTGCCAGCAGTCCAAGGACAGGGGGCACCACCGGGGAGCTGTTTTTT. Translating gives CASSPRTGGTTGELFF.

This chain connects TRBV5-4 to TRBJ2-7; 8 bases align to TRBD1. V trimming: 0 bases; J trimming: 3 bases; junction bases outside the gene matches: 8. This CDR3 spans 16 amino acids. CDR1 SGHNT and CDR2 YYREEE come from the germline V gene (reference sequence). CDR3 residues: CASSLAGGQVDYEQYF. The DNA of the CDR3 is TGTGCCAGCAGCTTGGCCGGGGGACAGGTAGACTACGAGCAGTACTTC.

The chain recombines TRBV19 with TRBJ2-7; 14 nucleotides agree with TRBD2. Unmatched junction bases numbered 1, after V lost 3 bases and J lost 6 bases. The CDR3 is 14 amino acids. CDR1 LNHDA and CDR2 SQIVND come from the germline V gene (reference sequence). The CDR3 DNA follows: TGTGCCAGTAGTATGGGACTAGCGGGAGTCGAGCAGTACTTC. Its protein is CASSMGLAGVEQYF.

The chain recombines TRBV6-6 with TRBJ1-3; D uncertain. Germline CDR1 reads MNHNY; CDR2 reads SVGAGI (reference sequence). The V gene lost 10 bases and the J gene lost 0 bases, with 13 bases spanning the gap. This CDR3 spans 14 amino acids. CDR3 nucleotide sequence: TGTGCCAACTTGCGGAGAGACTCTGGAAACACCATATATTTT. Translating it yields CANLRRDSGNTIYF.

CDR3 in DNA: TGTGCTAGTGGTTGGACAGGGGTTTCCTACAATGAGCAGTTCTTC. This codes for CASGWTGVSYNEQFF. This sequence joins TRBV12-5 and TRBJ2-1, with 9 nucleotides matching TRBD1. The J segment lost 1 base and the V segment lost 4 bases, leaving 2 bases of the junction unmatched. Germline V CDR1 and CDR2: LGHNT, FRNRAP. This CDR3 has 15 residues.

This clone was observed a handful of times. This chain links TRBV29-1 with TRBJ2-1; the match to TRBD1 covers 8 bases. The CDR3 is 14 amino acids. J gave up 5 bases and V 7 bases, and 10 bases lay outside the gene matches. Looked up from germline, CDR1 is SQVTM and CDR2 is ANQGSEA. The CDR3 spells CSAGTGQVHNEQFF. The CDR3 DNA reads TGCAGCGCTGGGACAGGACAGGTCCACAATGAGCAGTTCTTC.

The gene calls are TRBV7-2 and TRBJ1-4, with TRBD1 matching over 8 bases. V lost 2 bases to trimming and J lost 7 bases; unmatched junction nucleotides: 6. This CDR3 contains 15 residues. CDR1 is SGHTA and CDR2 is FQGNSA in the germline V gene. CDR3: CASSLSSGGAEKLFF. CDR3 bases: TGTGCCAGCAGCTTAAGTTCAGGGGGCGCTGAAAAACTGTTTTTT.

V is TRBV12-5 and J is TRBJ2-5, with 8 bases aligning to TRBD1. This CDR3 contains 14 residues. CDR1 and CDR2 from the germline V gene are LGHNT and FRNRAP. The V gene end was trimmed by 6 bases and the J gene end by 3 bases; junction bases not matched to a gene: 6. The CDR3 DNA sequence: TGTGCTAGTGGCAAGGACAGGGTCGAAGAGACCCAGTACTTC. It is translated as CASGKDRVEETQYF.

This chain joins TRBV11-1 and TRBJ2-5; 7 bases match TRBD2. Germline values: CDR1 SGHAT, CDR2 FQDESV (reference sequence). After removal of 5 bases from V and 2 bases from J, the junction contained 2 bases not matched to a gene. The CDR3 totals 13 residues. In nucleotides, the CDR3 is TGTGCCAGCAGCCCGGGACTACAAGAGACCCAGTACTTC. The encoded protein is CASSPGLQETQYF.

The chain has TRBV7-9 and TRBJ2-1; TRBD2 might be the D (5 bases). The CDR3 loop spans 16 amino acids. V gave up 7 bases and J gave up 0 bases, with 16 bases separating them. CDR1 is SEHNR, CDR2 FQNEAQ, per germline (reference sequence). The CDR3 sequence is CASIDRRVDSYNEQFF. The CDR3 coding sequence is TGTGCCAGCATCGATAGGCGGGTTGACTCCTACAATGAGCAGTTCTTC.

The V call is TRBV27, the J call TRBJ1-3, with 7 bases matching TRBD1. Germline V gene sequence: CDR1 MNHEY, CDR2 SMNVEV (reference sequence). This CDR3 is built from 16 residues. V lost 8 bases, J lost 2 bases, and 12 bases stayed unmatched. The CDR3 region is CASGSSGQETGNTIYF. CDR3 bases: TGTGCCAGCGGATCCTCAGGACAGGAAACTGGAAACACCATATATTTT.

This chain connects TRBV3-1 (or the pseudogene TRBV3-2) to TRBJ1-1; D uncertain. Trimming pared 2 bases from V and 1 base from J, leaving 8 bases between. CDR1 LGHDT and CDR2 YNNKEL come from the germline V gene (reference sequence). The CDR3 loop spans 14 amino acids. CDR3 in amino acids: CASSQSDKNTEAFF. For the CDR3, the DNA is TGTGCCAGCAGCCAATCAGATAAGAACACTGAAGCTTTCTTT.